The 10 T cell receptor beta chains below all came from one sample that was sequenced in a study of T cells in Graves' hyperthyroidism and ophthalmopathy (dated by TCRdb to about 2019). Libraries were prepared through multiplex PCR. Sequencing used an Illumina HiSeq 2000. The TCR beta CDR3 regions were amplified from the RNA transcripts. For the first round of RT-PCR on the TCR CDR3, the HTBI primer set was used together with the Qiagen OneStep RT-PCR kit. TCRdb handled the public reads itself, with Q25 trimming in fastp and clone calling in MiXCR, and kept productive beta chains. Identical CDR3 proteins give one entry, which carries the most common genes and DNA. The sample table holds 37,000 or so distinct CDR3 sequences, of which under 60% were seen once. Together, the top ten hold roughly 15% of the sample. Sequencing used blood. Receptor source: a man between 35 and 55 years old with Graves' ophthalmopathy.

Points on this clonotype: Likely a read error: the CDR3 ends without its conserved phenylalanine or tryptophan. This chain uses TRBV3-1 with TRBJ1-2, with a tentative D call TRBD1 (5 bases). Germline-derived CDR1 and CDR2 are LGHDT and YNNKEL (reference sequence). The CDR3 has 15 amino acids. V was pared by 0 bases and J by 8 bases, with 16 bases between. The CDR3 loop is CASSQDLSGWYGYTL. In DNA form, the CDR3 reads TGTGCCAGCAGCCAAGATTTGTCAGGGTGGTACGGCTACACCCTC.

This clonotype was recorded a few times. DNA of the CDR3: TGTGCCATCAGTGTAGTTAGTGGGACGCAGTATTTT. As protein: CAISVVSGTQYF. The V gene is TRBV10-3, the J gene TRBJ2-3; D is unclear. The V gene lost 4 bases and the J gene lost 9 bases, with 11 bases spanning the gap. The V gene's germline CDR1 is ENHRY and CDR2 SYGVKD. This CDR3 is built from 12 residues.

The chain joins TRBV20-1 to TRBJ2-3; a weak D match, TRBD1 (6 bases). The length of the CDR3 is 14 residues. Between the trimmed V and J ends, which lost 0 bases and 15 bases, there was a span of 22 bases. Germline CDR1 is DFQATT and CDR2 is SNEGSKA (reference sequence). The DNA for the CDR3 is TGCAGTGCTAGAGATAACAATGGCGCAGGGGCCGTATATTTT. It specifies CSARDNNGAGAVYF.

The chain uses TRBV15 and TRBJ2-7; D gene unclear. The germline V and J ends were trimmed by 3 bases and 0 bases, with 12 bases remaining between them. Germline V gene lookup returns CDR1 LNHNV and CDR2 YYDKDF (reference sequence). The length of the CDR3 is 15 residues. Here the CDR3 DNA reads TGTGCCACCAGCAGCGTCGGCAGTAGCTCCTACGAGCAGTACTTC. Its protein product is CATSSVGSSSYEQYF.

This clonotype was counted ten times or more. V and J are TRBV20-1 and TRBJ2-3; 10 nucleotides line up with TRBD2. The CDR3 runs 14 residues. The junction had 7 bases not matched to a gene; V was cut back by 6 bases and J by 4 bases. Germline-derived CDR1 and CDR2 are DFQATT and SNEGSKA (reference sequence). CDR3 nucleotides: TGCAGTGCCATAGCGGGAGGAGCGGCAGATACGCAGTATTTT. Its translation: CSAIAGGAADTQYF.

This clonotype was observed a few times. This sequence joins TRBV28 and TRBJ2-7; D possibly corresponds to TRBD2 (6 bases). This CDR3 comprises 17 residues. V lost 4 bases and J 4 bases, leaving 23 bases between the germline ends. Germline CDR1 and CDR2: MDHEN and SYDVKM. CDR3 loop: CASSSFQEGGKLYEQYF. CDR3 sequence (DNA): TGTGCCAGCAGTTCATTTCAGGAGGGAGGAAAGTTGTACGAGCAGTACTTC.

This clonotype is judged medium-sized (0.01 to 0.1%). J is TRBJ1-6 and V is TRBV20-1; 7 bases match TRBD1. The J segment lost 10 bases and the V segment lost 6 bases, leaving 6 bases of the junction unmatched. Germline V gene sequence: CDR1 DFQATT, CDR2 SNEGSKA (reference sequence). The CDR3 has 12 amino acids. The CDR3 DNA sequence: TGCAGTGCACCGACAGGGTCCTCACCCCTCCACTTT. Translation: CSAPTGSSPLHF.

Comment on this clonotype: Given the absence of the conserved phenylalanine or tryptophan at the CDR3 end, a read error is likely. The chain carries TRBV7-8 and TRBJ2-7; D unclear. This CDR3 has 16 residues. CDR1 SGHVS and CDR2 FQNEAQ come from the germline V gene. The CDR3 DNA sequence: TGCGCCAGCAGTCCCCATAGTGTGCCCCCCTCCTACGAGCAGTACTCC. As protein: CASSPHSVPPSYEQYS.

As regards this clonotype: A much larger clone differs by one base, so this may be a read error. The CDR3 end shows no conserved phenylalanine or tryptophan, and so a read error is likely. The J gene is TRBJ2-2, the V gene TRBV7-3; 7 bases line up with TRBD2. CDR3 size: 15 residues. The germline V gene has CDR1 SGHTA and CDR2 FQGTGA. The DNA for the CDR3 is TGCGCCAGCAGCCAAAGTCGGCCCGGGGGGGGGGAGCTGTTTGTT. Protein sequence: CASSQSRPGGGELFV.

This clonotype has at least ten counts. The gene calls are TRBV5-6 and TRBJ2-3; no clear D gene. The CDR3 has 15 amino acids. The V gene's germline CDR1 is SGHDT and CDR2 YYEEEE. The V end was cut by 5 bases, the J end by 4 bases, with 17 bases between. The CDR3: CASSSTFGLADTQYF. In nucleotides, the CDR3 is TGTGCCAGCAGTTCGACATTCGGATTGGCAGATACGCAGTATTTT.